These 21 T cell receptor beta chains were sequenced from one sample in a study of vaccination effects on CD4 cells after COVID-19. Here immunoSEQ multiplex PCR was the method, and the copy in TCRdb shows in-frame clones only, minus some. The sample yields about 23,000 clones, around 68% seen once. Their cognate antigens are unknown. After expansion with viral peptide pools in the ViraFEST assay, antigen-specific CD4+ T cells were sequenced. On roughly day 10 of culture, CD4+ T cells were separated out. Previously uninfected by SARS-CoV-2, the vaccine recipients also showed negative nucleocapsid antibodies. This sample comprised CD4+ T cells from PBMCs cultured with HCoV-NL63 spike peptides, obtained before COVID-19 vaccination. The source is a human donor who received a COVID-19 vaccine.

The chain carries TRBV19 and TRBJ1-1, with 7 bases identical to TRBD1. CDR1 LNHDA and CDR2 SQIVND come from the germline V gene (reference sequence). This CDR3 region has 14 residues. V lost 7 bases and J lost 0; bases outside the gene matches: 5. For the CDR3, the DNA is TGTGCCAGTACCAAAGACAGGGTGAACACTGAAGCTTTCTTT. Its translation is CASTKDRVNTEAFF.

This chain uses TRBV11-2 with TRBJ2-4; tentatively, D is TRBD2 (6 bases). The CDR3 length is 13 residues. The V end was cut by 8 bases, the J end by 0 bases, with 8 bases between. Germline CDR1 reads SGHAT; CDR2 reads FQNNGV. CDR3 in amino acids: CASGGIAKNIQYF. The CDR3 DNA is TGTGCCAGCGGCGGGATAGCCAAAAACATTCAGTACTTC.

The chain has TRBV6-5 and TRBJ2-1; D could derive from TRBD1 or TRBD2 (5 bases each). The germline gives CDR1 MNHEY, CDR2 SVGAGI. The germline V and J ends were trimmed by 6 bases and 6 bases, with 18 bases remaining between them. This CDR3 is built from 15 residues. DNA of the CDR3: TGTGCCAGCAGCCCAGCCCCGGGACGGTCCAATGAGCAGTTCTTC. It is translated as CASSPAPGRSNEQFF.

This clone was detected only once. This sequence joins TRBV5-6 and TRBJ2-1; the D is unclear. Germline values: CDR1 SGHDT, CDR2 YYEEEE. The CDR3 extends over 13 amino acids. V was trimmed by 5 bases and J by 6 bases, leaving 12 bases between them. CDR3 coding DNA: TGTGCCAGCAGAACAGACGGACCCAATGAGCAGTTCTTC. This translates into CASRTDGPNEQFF.

The CDR3 nucleotides read TGTGCCAGCAGCCAAGGTACTCTCAGGGCCCCGAAAGGGGCCAACGTCCTGACTTTC. This gives the protein CASSQGTLRAPKGANVLTF. The rearrangement joins TRBV3-1 (or the pseudogene TRBV3-2) to TRBJ2-6; possibly TRBD1 for D (5 bases). The ends were cut back, 1 base at V and 4 bases at J, with 20 bases in the middle. Germline CDR1 reads LGHDT; CDR2 reads YNNKEL (reference sequence). CDR3 length: 19 amino acids.

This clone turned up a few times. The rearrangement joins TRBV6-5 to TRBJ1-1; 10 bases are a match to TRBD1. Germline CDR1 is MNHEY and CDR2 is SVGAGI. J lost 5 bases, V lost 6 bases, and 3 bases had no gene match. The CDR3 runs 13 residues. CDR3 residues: CASRDRGPTEAFF. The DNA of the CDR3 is TGTGCCAGCAGAGACAGGGGGCCTACTGAAGCTTTCTTT.

The CDR3 is CASSLVGELGNEQFF. CDR3 coding DNA: TGTGCCAGCAGCTTAGTTGGGGAGCTCGGCAATGAGCAGTTCTTC. The chain is built from TRBV7-2 and TRBJ2-1, with a possible D match to TRBD2 (5 bases). This CDR3 is 15 amino acids long. V was pared by 1 base and J by 6 bases, with 13 bases between. Looked up from germline, CDR1 is SGHTA and CDR2 is FQGNSA.

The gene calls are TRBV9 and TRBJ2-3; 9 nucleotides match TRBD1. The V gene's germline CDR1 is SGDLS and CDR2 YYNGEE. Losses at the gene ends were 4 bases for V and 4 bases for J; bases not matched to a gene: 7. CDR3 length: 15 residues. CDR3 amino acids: CASSQQGARPDTQYF. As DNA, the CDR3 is TGTGCCAGCAGCCAACAGGGGGCGCGTCCAGATACGCAGTATTTT. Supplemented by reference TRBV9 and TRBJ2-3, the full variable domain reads DSGVTQTPKHLITATGQRVTLRCSPRSGDLSVYWYQQSLDQGLQFLIQYYNGEERAKGNILERFSAQQFPDLHSELNLSSLELGDSALYFCASSQQGARPDTQYFGPGTRLTVL.

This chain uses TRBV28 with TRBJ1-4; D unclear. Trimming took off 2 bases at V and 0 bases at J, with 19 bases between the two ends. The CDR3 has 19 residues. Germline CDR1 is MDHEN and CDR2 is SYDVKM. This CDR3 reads CASSLNPFGRSATNEKLFF. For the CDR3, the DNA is TGTGCCAGCAGTTTAAACCCCTTTGGGCGGTCAGCAACTAATGAAAAACTGTTTTTT.

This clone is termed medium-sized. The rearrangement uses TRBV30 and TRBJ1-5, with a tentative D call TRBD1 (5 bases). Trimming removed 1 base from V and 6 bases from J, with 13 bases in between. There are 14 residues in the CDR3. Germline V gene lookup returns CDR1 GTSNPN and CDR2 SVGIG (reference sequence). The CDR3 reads CAWSGRGLGQPQHF. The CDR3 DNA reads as TGTGCCTGGAGTGGAAGGGGTTTGGGTCAGCCCCAGCATTTT.

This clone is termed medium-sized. This CDR3 reads CASSEASTSGLAYEQYF. The DNA for the CDR3 is TGTGCCAGCAGTGAAGCGTCGACTAGCGGGTTGGCCTACGAGCAGTACTTC. This sequence joins TRBV2 and TRBJ2-7; TRBD2 matches at 10 bases. Looked up from germline, CDR1 is SNHLY and CDR2 is FYNNEI. V lost 0 bases to trimming and J lost 2 bases; unmatched junction nucleotides: 7. The CDR3 spans 17 residues.

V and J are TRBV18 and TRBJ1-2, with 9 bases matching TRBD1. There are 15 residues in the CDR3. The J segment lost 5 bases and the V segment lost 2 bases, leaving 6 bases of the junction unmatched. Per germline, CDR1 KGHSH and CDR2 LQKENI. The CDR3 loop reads CASSPEHRGLYGYTF. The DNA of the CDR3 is TGTGCCAGCTCACCAGAGCACAGGGGGCTTTATGGCTACACCTTC.

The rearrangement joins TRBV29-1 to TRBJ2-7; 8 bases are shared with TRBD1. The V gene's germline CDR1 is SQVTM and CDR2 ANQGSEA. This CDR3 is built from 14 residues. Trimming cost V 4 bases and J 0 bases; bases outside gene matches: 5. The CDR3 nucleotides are TGCAGCGTTGCAGGACAGGGAGGCTCCTACGAGCAGTACTTC. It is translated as CSVAGQGGSYEQYF.

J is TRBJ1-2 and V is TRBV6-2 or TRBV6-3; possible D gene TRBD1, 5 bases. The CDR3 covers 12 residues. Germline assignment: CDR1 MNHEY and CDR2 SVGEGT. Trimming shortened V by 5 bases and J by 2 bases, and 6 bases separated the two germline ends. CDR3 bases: TGTGCCAGCAGTCGACAGAACTATGGCTACACCTTC. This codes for CASSRQNYGYTF.

The CDR3 here is CSVGTNNQPQHF. The CDR3 DNA is TGCAGCGTTGGGACAAACAATCAGCCCCAGCATTTT. The chain couples TRBV29-1 to TRBJ1-5, with D perhaps TRBD1 (5 bases). The CDR3 is 12 amino acids. Trimming removed 4 bases from V and 3 bases from J, with 7 bases in between. CDR1 and CDR2 from the germline V gene are SQVTM and ANQGSEA.

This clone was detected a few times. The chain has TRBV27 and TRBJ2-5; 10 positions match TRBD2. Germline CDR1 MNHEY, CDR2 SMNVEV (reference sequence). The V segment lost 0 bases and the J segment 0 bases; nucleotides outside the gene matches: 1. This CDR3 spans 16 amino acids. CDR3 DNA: TGTGCCAGCAGTTTATCTAGCGGGGGGTACCAAGAGACCCAGTACTTC. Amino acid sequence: CASSLSSGGYQETQYF.

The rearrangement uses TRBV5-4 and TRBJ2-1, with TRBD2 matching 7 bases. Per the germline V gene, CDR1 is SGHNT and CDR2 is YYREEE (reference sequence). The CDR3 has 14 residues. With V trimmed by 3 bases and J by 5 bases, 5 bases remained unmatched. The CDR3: CASSWVGGDNEQFF. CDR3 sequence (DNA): TGTGCCAGCAGCTGGGTGGGGGGGGACAATGAGCAGTTCTTC.

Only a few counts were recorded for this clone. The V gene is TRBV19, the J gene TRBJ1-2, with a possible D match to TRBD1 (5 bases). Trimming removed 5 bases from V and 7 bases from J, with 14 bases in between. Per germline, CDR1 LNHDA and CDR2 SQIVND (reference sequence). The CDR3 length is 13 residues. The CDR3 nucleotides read TGTGCCAGTAGTCCGGAGGGAAGGGGTGGCTACACCTTC. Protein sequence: CASSPEGRGGYTF.

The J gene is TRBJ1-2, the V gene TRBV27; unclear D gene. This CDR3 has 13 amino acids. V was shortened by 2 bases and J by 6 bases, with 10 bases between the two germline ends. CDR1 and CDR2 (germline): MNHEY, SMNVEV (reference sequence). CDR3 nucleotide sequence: TGTGCCAGCAGTTTACATGGTTCAAATGGCTACACCTTC. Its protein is CASSLHGSNGYTF.

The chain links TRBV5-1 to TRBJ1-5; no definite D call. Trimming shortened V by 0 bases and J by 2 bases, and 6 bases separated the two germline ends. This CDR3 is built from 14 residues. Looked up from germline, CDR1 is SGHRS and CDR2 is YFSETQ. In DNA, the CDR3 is TGCGCCAGCAGCTTGGACGGGGGCAATCAGCCCCAGCATTTT. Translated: CASSLDGGNQPQHF.

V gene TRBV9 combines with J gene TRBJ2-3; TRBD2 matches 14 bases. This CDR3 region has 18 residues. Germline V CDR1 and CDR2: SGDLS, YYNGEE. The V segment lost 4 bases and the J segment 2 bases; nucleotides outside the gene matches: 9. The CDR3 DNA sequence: TGTGCCAGCAGCATCGGGACTAGCGGGGGCCGCACCACAGATACGCAGTATTTT. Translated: CASSIGTSGGRTTDTQYF.